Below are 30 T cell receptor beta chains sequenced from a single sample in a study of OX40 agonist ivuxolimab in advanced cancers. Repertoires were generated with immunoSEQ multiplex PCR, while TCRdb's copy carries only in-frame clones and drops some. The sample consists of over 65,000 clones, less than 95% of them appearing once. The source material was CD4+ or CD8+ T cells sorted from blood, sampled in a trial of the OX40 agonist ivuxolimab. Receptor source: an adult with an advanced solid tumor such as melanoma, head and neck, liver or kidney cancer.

The CDR3 spells CASSHPRNTYNEQFF. In nucleotides, the CDR3 is TGTGCCAGCTCCCACCCAAGGAACACCTACAATGAGCAGTTCTTC. The gene calls are TRBV27 and TRBJ2-1, with D uncertain. Trimming removed 8 bases at V and 2 bases at J, with 16 bases between. Per germline, CDR1 MNHEY and CDR2 SMNVEV (reference sequence). The CDR3 is 15 amino acids.

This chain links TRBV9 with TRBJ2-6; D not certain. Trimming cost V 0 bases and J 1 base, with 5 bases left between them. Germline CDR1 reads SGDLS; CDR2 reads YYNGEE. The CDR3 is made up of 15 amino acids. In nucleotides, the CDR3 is TGTGCCAGCAGCGTAGAGAAGTCTGGGGCCAACGTCCTGACTTTC. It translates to CASSVEKSGANVLTF.

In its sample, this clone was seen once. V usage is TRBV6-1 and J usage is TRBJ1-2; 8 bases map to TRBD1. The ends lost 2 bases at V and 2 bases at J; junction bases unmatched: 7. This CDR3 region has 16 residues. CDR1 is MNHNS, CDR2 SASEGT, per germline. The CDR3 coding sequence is TGTGCCAGCAGTGAACGAGCGTACAGGGGGAACTATGGCTACACCTTC. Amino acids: CASSERAYRGNYGYTF.

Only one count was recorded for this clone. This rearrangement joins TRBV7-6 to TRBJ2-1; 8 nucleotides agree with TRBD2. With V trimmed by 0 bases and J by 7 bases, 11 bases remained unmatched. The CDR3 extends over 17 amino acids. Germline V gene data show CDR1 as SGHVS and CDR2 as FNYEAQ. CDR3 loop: CASSLAGYSGRGNEQFF. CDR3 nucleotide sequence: TGTGCCAGCAGCTTAGCGGGTTACAGCGGGAGAGGGAATGAGCAGTTCTTC.

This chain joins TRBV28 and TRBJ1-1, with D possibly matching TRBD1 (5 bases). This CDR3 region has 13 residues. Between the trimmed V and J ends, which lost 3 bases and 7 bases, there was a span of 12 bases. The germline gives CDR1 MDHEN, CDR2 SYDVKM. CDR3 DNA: TGTGCCAGCAGTTTCGGGGGAAACCTTGAAGCTTTCTTT. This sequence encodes CASSFGGNLEAFF.

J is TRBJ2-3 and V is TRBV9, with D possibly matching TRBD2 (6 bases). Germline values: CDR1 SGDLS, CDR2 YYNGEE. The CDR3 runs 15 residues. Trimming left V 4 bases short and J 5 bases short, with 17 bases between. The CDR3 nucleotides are TGTGCCAGCAGCCTCCTAGGAGGGGCCGAAGATACGCAGTATTTT. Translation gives CASSLLGGAEDTQYF.

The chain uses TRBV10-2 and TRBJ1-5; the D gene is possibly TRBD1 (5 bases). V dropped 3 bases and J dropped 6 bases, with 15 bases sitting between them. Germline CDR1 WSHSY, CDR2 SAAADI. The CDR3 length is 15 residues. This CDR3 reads CASSDLRQGSQPQHF. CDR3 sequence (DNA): TGCGCCAGCAGTGACCTACGGCAGGGTAGTCAGCCCCAGCATTTT.

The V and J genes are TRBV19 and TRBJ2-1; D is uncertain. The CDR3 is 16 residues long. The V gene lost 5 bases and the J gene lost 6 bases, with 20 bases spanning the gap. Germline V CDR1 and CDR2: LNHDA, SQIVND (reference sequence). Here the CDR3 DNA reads TGTGCCAGTAGTCGGCCAGGCCGTTTTGTGGGCAATGAGCAGTTCTTC. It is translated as CASSRPGRFVGNEQFF.

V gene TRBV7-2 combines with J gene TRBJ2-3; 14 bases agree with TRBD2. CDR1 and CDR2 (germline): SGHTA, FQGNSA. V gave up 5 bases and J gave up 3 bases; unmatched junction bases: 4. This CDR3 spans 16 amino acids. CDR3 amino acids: CASSGTSGSGTDTQYF. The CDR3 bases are TGTGCCAGCAGCGGGACTAGCGGGAGCGGGACAGATACGCAGTATTTT.

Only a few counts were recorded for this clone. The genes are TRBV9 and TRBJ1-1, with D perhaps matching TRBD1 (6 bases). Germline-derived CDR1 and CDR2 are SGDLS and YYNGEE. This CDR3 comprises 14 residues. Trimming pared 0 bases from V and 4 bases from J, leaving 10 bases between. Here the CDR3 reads CASSVAQGLTEAFF. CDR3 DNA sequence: TGTGCCAGCAGCGTAGCACAGGGCCTCACTGAAGCTTTCTTT. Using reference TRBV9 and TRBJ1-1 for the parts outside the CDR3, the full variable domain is DSGVTQTPKHLITATGQRVTLRCSPRSGDLSVYWYQQSLDQGLQFLIQYYNGEERAKGNILERFSAQQFPDLHSELNLSSLELGDSALYFCASSVAQGLTEAFFGQGTRLTVV.

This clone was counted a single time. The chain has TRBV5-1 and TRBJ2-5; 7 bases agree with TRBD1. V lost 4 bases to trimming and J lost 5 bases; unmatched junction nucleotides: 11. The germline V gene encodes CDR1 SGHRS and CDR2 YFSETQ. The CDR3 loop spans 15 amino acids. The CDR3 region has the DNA TGCGCCAGCAGCCCGGACAGGCAGGCTTGGGAGACCCAGTACTTC. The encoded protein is CASSPDRQAWETQYF.

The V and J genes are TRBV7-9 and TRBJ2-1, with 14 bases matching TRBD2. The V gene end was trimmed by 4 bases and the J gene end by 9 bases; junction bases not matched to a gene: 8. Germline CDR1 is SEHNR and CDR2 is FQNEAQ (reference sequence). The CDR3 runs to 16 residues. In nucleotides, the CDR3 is TGTGCCAGCAGCTCACAAGGGACTAGCGGGAGCCCTGAGCAGTTCTTC. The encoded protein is CASSSQGTSGSPEQFF. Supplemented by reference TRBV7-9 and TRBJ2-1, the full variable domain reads DTGVSQNPRHKITKRGQNVTFRCDPISEHNRLYWYRQTLGQGPEFLTYFQNEAQLEKSRLLSDRFSAERPKGSFSTLEIQRTEQGDSAMYLCASSSQGTSGSPEQFFGPGTRLTVL.

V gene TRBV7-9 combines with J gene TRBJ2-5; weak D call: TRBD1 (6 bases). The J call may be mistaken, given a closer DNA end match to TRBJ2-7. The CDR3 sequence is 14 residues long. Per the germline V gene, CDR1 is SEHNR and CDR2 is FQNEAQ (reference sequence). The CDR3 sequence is CASSREGQTYEQYF. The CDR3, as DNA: TGTGCCAGCAGCCGCGAAGGACAGACCTACGAGCAGTACTTC.

CDR3 in DNA: TGTGCCAGTAGTATAGGTCTAGGACGCGAAAATCAGCCCCAGCATTTT. Translation: CASSIGLGRENQPQHF. The genes are TRBV19 and TRBJ1-5; no clear D. Trimming cost V 1 base and J 4 bases, with 14 bases left between them. This CDR3 spans 16 amino acids. Looked up from germline, CDR1 is LNHDA and CDR2 is SQIVND (reference sequence). Full variable domain (remainder filled in from reference TRBV19 and TRBJ1-5): DGGITQSPKYLFRKEGQNVTLSCEQNLNHDAMYWYRQDPGQGLRLIYYSQIVNDFQKGDIAEGYSVSREKKESFPLTVTSAQKNPTAFYLCASSIGLGRENQPQHFGDGTRLSIL.

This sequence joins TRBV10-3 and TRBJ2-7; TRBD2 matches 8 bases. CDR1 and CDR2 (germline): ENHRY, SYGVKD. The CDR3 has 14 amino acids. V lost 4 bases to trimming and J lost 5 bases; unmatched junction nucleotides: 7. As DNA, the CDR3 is TGTGCCATCAGTGGGGAAGCGGGAGCCAACGAGCAGTACTTC. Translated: CAISGEAGANEQYF.

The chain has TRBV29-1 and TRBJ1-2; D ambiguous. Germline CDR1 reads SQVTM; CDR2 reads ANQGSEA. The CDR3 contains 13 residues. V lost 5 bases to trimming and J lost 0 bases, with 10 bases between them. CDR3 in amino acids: CSVSKGTNYGYTF. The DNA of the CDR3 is TGCAGCGTTTCAAAAGGTACTAACTATGGCTACACCTTC.

DNA for the CDR3: TGCAGCGTTGAACGAGAGGGGGGGCAGGACGGCTACACCTTC. Encoded protein: CSVEREGGQDGYTF. The rearrangement uses TRBV29-1 and TRBJ1-2; perhaps TRBD1 as D (6 bases). The CDR3 is made up of 14 amino acids. CDR1 and CDR2 from the germline V gene are SQVTM and ANQGSEA. Trimming took 2 bases from V and 8 from J, leaving 18 bases between them. Full variable domain (outside the CDR3, taken from reference TRBV29-1 and TRBJ1-2): SAVISQKPSRDICQRGTSLTIQCQVDSQVTMMFWYRQQPGQSLTLIATANQGSEATYESGFVIDKFPISRPNLTFSTLTVSNMSPEDSSIYLCSVEREGGQDGYTFGSGTRLTVV.

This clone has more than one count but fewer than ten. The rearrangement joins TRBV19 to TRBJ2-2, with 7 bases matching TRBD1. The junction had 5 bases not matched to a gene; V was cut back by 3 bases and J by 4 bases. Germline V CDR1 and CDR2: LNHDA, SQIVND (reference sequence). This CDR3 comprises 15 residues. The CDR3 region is CASSIPGQLTGELFF. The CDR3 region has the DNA TGTGCCAGTAGTATCCCGGGACAGCTCACCGGGGAGCTGTTTTTT.

The CDR3 loop reads CASSLAGTLQETQYF. The CDR3 coding sequence is TGCGCCAGCAGCTTGGCTGGGACACTCCAAGAGACCCAGTACTTC. V is TRBV5-1 and J is TRBJ2-5; D may be TRBD1 (6 bases). V dropped 0 bases and J dropped 1 base, with 10 bases sitting between them. The CDR3 has 15 residues. Germline-derived CDR1 and CDR2 are SGHRS and YFSETQ.

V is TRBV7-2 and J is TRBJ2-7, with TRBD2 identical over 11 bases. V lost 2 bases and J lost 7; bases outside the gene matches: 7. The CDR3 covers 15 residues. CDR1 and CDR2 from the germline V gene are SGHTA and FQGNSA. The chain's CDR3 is CASSLTGLAGGEQYF. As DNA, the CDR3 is TGTGCCAGCAGCTTAACCGGACTAGCGGGTGGTGAGCAGTACTTC.

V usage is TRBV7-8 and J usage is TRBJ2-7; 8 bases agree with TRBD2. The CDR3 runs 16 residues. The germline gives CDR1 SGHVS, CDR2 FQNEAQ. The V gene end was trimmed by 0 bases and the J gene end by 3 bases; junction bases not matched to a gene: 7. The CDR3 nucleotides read TGTGCCAGCAGCTTAGCGCGCCAGCGGGGGAACTACGAGCAGTACTTC. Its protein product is CASSLARQRGNYEQYF.

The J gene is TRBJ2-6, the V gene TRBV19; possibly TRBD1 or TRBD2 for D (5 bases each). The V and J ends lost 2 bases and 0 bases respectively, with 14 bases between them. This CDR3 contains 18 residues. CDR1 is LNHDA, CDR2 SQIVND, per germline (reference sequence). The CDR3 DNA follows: TGTGCCAGTAGTATAAATCCGGGACGGAGCTCTGGGGCCAACGTCCTGACTTTC. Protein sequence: CASSINPGRSSGANVLTF.

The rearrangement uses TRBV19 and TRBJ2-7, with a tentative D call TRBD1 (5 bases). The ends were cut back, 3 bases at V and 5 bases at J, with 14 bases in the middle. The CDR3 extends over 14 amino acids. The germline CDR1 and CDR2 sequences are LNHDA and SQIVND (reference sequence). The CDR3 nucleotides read TGTGCCAGTAGTATTAGGGGCAGCATCCACGAGCAGTACTTC. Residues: CASSIRGSIHEQYF. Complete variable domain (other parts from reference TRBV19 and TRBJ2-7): DGGITQSPKYLFRKEGQNVTLSCEQNLNHDAMYWYRQDPGQGLRLIYYSQIVNDFQKGDIAEGYSVSREKKESFPLTVTSAQKNPTAFYLCASSIRGSIHEQYFGPGTRLTVT.

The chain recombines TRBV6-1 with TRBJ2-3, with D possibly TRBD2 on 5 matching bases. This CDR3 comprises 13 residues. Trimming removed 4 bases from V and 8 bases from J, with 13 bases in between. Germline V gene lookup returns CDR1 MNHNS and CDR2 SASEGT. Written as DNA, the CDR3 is TGTGCCAGCAGTGGGTCTAGAGGGTTTACGCAGTATTTT. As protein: CASSGSRGFTQYF.

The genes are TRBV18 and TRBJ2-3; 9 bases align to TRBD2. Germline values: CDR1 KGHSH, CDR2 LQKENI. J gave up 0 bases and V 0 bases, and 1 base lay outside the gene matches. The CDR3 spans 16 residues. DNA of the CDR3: TGTGCCAGCTCACCACCGCTAGCGGGGAGCACAGATACGCAGTATTTT. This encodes CASSPPLAGSTDTQYF.

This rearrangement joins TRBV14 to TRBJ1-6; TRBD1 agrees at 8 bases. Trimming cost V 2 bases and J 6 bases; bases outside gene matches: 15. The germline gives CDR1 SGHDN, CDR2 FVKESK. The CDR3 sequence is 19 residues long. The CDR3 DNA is TGTGCCAGCAGCCAACCCCCGAGCGGCCAGGGGGCCGGTAATTCACCCCTCCACTTT. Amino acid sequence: CASSQPPSGQGAGNSPLHF. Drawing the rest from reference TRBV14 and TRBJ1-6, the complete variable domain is EAGVTQFPSHSVIEKGQTVTLRCDPISGHDNLYWYRRVMGKEIKFLLHFVKESKQDESGMPNNRFLAERTGGTYSTLKVQPAELEDSGVYFCASSQPPSGQGAGNSPLHFGNGTRLTVT.

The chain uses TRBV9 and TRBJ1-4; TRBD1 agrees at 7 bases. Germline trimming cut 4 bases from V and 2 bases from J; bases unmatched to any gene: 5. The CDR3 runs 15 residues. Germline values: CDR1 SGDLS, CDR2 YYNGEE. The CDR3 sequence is CASSLRGGTNEKLFF. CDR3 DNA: TGTGCCAGCAGCTTAAGAGGGGGCACTAATGAAAAACTGTTTTTT.

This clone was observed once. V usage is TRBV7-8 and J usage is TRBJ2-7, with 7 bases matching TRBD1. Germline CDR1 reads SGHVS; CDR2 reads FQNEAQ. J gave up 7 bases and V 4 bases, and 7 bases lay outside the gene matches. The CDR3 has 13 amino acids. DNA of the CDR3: TGTGCCAGCAGCTCCGACAGGGAGCGGGAGCAGTACTTC. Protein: CASSSDREREQYF.

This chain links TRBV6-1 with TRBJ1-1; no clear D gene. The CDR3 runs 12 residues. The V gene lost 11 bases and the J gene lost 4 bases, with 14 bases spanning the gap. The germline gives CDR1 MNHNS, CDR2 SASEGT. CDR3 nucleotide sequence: TGTGCCGCAAAAGGGTTTGTCACTGAAGCTTTCTTT. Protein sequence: CAAKGFVTEAFF.

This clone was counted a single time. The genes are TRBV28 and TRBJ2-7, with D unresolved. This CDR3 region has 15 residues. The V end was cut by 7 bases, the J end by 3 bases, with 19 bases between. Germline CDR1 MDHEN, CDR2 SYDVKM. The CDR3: CASNRDPSQNYEQYF. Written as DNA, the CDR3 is TGTGCCAGCAACCGAGACCCCTCCCAAAACTACGAGCAGTACTTC.